One T cell receptor beta chain is described in this entry. No antigen is known for it. Method: immunoSEQ multiplex PCR; TCRdb's copy keeps in-frame clones and lacks some. The table shows about 55,000 clones, with roughly 70% occurring only once. This entry comes from a study of vaccination effects on CD4 cells after COVID-19. Study conclusions and caveats: Healthy vaccine recipients' vaccine-induced clones were almost all SARS-CoV-2 mono-reactive. Late in the post-vaccination period, infection-induced and vaccine-induced clones underwent marked clonal contraction.

Viral peptide pools were used in the ViraFEST assay to expand antigen-specific CD4+ T cells, and sequencing came afterward. The culture ran for roughly ten days before CD4+ T cells were isolated. Having tested negative for nucleocapsid antibodies, the vaccine recipients showed no prior SARS-CoV-2 infection. In culture with 10 IU/ml IL-2 and about 10 ug/ml peptides, PBMC were grown at 1.5 million to 2 million per well. Cultures had half their medium replaced with IL-2 medium on days 3 and 7. The CDR3 totals 15 residues. Germline lookup yields CDR1 MNHEY and CDR2 SVGEGT. The germline V and J ends were trimmed by 1 base and 10 bases, with 19 bases remaining between them.

The sequencing used CD4+ T cells from PBMCs cultured with SARS-CoV-2 spike peptides, collected before COVID-19 vaccination. This TCR was recovered from a human donor who received a COVID-19 vaccine. The rearrangement uses TRBV6-2 or TRBV6-3 and TRBJ1-1, with D maybe TRBD1 (5 bases). In DNA form, the CDR3 reads TGTGCCAGCAGTTACTTCGCCGGGACCTCCAAGGGAGCTTTCTTT. Translating gives CASSYFAGTSKGAFF.